This is a list of T cell receptor beta chains from one sample in a study of human T cells and chemical hapten exposure. TCRdb re-called the RACE reads with MiXCR, one entry per CDR3 protein. The sample lists under 130,000 distinct CDR3 sequences, 34% occurring once. Source: whole blood, taken in connection with sensitization to the hapten diphenylcyclopropenone (DPC). The receptors originated from a man in his forties with alopecia areata. Some clones in this sample may be carry-over from other donors' samples. Both conserved end residues are part of each CDR3. Each record gives: clone size, V gene, D gene, J gene, CDR3 DNA, CDR3 protein. D genes are given only for firm matches. Expanded clones are given a class, and other clones once, few, many or no size at all.

>few|TRBV12-3/TRBV12-4|TRBD2|TRBJ2-1
TGTGCCAGCAGTTTATGGACTAGCGGGAGGCCGCAGGCAAATGAGCAGTTCTTC
CASSLWTSGRPQANEQFF
>once|TRBV6-5|.|TRBJ2-1
TGTGCCAGCAGTTCCCAACCTCCAGGGTCAGCTGAGCAGTTCTTC
CASSSQPPGSAEQFF
>few|TRBV25-1|.|TRBJ2-3
TGTGCCAGCAACCCACAGGGAAGAGGGTCAGATACGCAGTATTTT
CASNPQGRGSDTQYF
>.|TRBV6-5|.|TRBJ1-2
TGTGCCAGCAGTGACCCGACAGTACCCGACTATGGCTACACCTTC
CASSDPTVPDYGYTF
>.|TRBV30|.|TRBJ2-3
TGTGCCTGGAGTGTTTGGTCAGGCACAGATACGCAGTATTTT
CAWSVWSGTDTQYF
>.|TRBV11-2|TRBD2|TRBJ2-3
TGTGCCAGCAGCTTAGACGGGAGGGCCTCAGATACGCAGTATTTT
CASSLDGRASDTQYF
>.|TRBV29-1|.|TRBJ2-5
TGCAGCGTTGCTCAGAAAGAGACCCAGTACTTC
CSVAQKETQYF
>.|TRBV9|TRBD2|TRBJ2-3
TGTGCCAGCAGCGTAGGGGGTAGCGGGGGCACAGATACGCAGTATTTT
CASSVGGSGGTDTQYF
>.|TRBV2|.|TRBJ1-2
TGTGCCAGCAGTGAAATTGGGAGCAAGTACTATGGCTACACCTTC
CASSEIGSKYYGYTF
>.|TRBV7-2|.|TRBJ2-1
TGTGCCAGCAGCTTAGGGACATTCAATGAGCAGTTCTTC
CASSLGTFNEQFF
>.|TRBV30|.|TRBJ2-5
TGTGCCTGGAGTTTCGGCAGTCAAGAGACCCAGTACTTC
CAWSFGSQETQYF
>.|TRBV7-2|.|TRBJ1-5
TGTGCCAGCAGCCCCGACAATCAGCCCCAGCATTTT
CASSPDNQPQHF
>.|TRBV24-1|TRBD2|TRBJ2-1
TGTGCCACCAGTGATTTGGATAGCGGGCGGAATGAGCAGTTCTTC
CATSDLDSGRNEQFF
>few|TRBV7-2|.|TRBJ2-1
TGTGCCAGCAGCTTAGCCAGTTACAATGAGCAGTTCTTC
CASSLASYNEQFF
>few|TRBV7-2|.|TRBJ1-4
TGTGCCAGCAGCCTAGGCGCGGGGCAGGTTAATGAAAAACTGTTTTTT
CASSLGAGQVNEKLFF
>many|TRBV30|.|TRBJ2-3
TGTGCCTGGAGTGACCCCACAGGGACAGATACGCAGTATTTT
CAWSDPTGTDTQYF
>.|TRBV6-4|TRBD1|TRBJ2-1
TGTGCCAGCAGTTTCCAGGGGGTAGGGCTCGATGAGCAGTTCTTC
CASSFQGVGLDEQFF
>.|TRBV11-2|TRBD2|TRBJ2-3
TGTGCCAGCAGCCCGACGACTAGCGGGTCAGCAGATACGCAGTATTTT
CASSPTTSGSADTQYF
>.|TRBV4-2|.|TRBJ2-2
TGTGCCAGCAGCCGACTGGGGAGCGGGAACACCGGGGAGCTGTTTTTT
CASSRLGSGNTGELFF
>few|TRBV7-2|.|TRBJ2-1
TGTGCCAGCAGCTTAAGTCAGGCCGGGGAGCAGTTCTTC
CASSLSQAGEQFF
>.|TRBV6-2/TRBV6-3|.|TRBJ2-1
TGTGCCAGCAGTTATTCTTTATACAATGAGCAGTTCTTC
CASSYSLYNEQFF
>.|TRBV7-2|.|TRBJ2-1
TGTGCCAGCAGCGCTATAGCGTGGGATGAGCAGTTCTTC
CASSAIAWDEQFF
>.|TRBV29-1|.|TRBJ1-3
TGCAGCGTGAGAGGGAGGGCTGGAAACACCATATATTTT
CSVRGRAGNTIYF
>.|TRBV5-1|.|TRBJ2-1
TGCGCCAGCAGCTTGGGAGGCCCGAGCTCCTACAATGAGCAGTTCTTC
CASSLGGPSSYNEQFF
>.|TRBV4-2|TRBD2|TRBJ2-3
TGTGCCAGCAGCCAAGCCGGTACAGTTGGACTAGCGGAAGCAGATACGCAGTATTTT
CASSQAGTVGLAEADTQYF
>.|TRBV25-1|TRBD2|TRBJ2-7
TGTGCCAGCAGTAAACTAGCGGGGGACGCCTACGAGCAGTACTTC
CASSKLAGDAYEQYF
>.|TRBV9|TRBD2|TRBJ2-1
TGTGCCAGCAGCGTAGTAGGTGGGAGGGCCAGTAATGAGCAGTTCTTC
CASSVVGGRASNEQFF
>.|TRBV7-2|.|TRBJ1-4
TGTGCCAGCAGCTTAGGGGCCCTAACTAATGAAAAACTGTTTTTT
CASSLGALTNEKLFF
>many|TRBV12-3/TRBV12-4|TRBD2|TRBJ2-1
TGTGCCAGCAGTAGTTGGACTAGCGGTAGCTCCTACAATGAGCAGTTCTTC
CASSSWTSGSSYNEQFF
>.|TRBV20-1|.|TRBJ2-3
TGCAGTGCTTTGCTCGCATTAACGGATACGCAGTATTTT
CSALLALTDTQYF
>few|TRBV4-3|.|TRBJ1-2
TGCGCCAGCAGCCAAGATCGTACAGACTACTATGGCTACACCTTC
CASSQDRTDYYGYTF
>.|TRBV9|.|TRBJ2-5
TGTGCCAGCAGCCCAGGGACATCGGAAGTGGCCCAGTACTTC
CASSPGTSEVAQYF